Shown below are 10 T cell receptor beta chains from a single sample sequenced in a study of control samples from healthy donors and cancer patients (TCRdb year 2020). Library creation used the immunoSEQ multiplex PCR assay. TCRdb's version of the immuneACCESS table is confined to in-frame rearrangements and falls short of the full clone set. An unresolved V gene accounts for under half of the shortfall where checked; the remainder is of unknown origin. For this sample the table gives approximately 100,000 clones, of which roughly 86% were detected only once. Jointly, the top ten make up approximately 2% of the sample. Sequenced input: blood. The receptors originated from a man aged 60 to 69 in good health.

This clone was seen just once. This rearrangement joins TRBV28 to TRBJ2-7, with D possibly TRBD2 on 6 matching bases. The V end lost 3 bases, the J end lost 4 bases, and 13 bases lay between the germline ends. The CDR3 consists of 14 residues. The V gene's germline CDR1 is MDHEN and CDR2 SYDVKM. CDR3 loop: CASSFWGVQYEQYF. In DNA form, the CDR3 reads TGTGCCAGCAGTTTCTGGGGGGTGCAGTACGAGCAGTACTTC. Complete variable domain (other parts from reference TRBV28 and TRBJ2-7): DVKVTQSSRYLVKRTGEKVFLECVQDMDHENMFWYRQDPGLGLRLIYFSYDVKMKEKGDIPEGYSVSREKKERFSLILESASTNQTSMYLCASSFWGVQYEQYFGPGTRLTVT.

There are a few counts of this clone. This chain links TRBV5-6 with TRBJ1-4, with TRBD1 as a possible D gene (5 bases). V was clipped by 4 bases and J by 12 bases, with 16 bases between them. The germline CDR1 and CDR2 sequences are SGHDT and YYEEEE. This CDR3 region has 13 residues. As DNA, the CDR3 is TGTGCCAGCAGCGGACAAAGGCTGACTGAACTGTTTTTT. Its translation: CASSGQRLTELFF.

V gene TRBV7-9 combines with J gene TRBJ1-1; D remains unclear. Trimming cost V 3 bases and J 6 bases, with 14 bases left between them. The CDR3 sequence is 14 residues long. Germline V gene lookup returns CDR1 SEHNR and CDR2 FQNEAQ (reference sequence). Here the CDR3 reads CASSFSPLGAEAFF. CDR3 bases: TGTGCCAGCAGCTTTTCCCCGTTAGGCGCTGAAGCTTTCTTT.

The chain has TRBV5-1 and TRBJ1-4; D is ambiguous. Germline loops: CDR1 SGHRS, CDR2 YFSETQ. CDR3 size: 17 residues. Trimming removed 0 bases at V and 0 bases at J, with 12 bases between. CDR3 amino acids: CASSLEIRLATNEKLFF. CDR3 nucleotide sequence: TGCGCCAGCAGCTTGGAGATCAGACTTGCAACTAATGAAAAACTGTTTTTT.

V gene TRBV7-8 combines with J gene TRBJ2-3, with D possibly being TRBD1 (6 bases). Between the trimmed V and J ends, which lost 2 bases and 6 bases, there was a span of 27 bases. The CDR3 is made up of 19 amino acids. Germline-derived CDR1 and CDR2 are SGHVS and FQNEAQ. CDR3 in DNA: TGTGCCAGCAGCTTACAGGGGTGGGTGGGCCGAGGTCGACTTGATACGCAGTATTTT. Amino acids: CASSLQGWVGRGRLDTQYF.

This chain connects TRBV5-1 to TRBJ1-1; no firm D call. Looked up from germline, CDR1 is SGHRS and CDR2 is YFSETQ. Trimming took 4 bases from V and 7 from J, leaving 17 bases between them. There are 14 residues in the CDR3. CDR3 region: CASSPSASGGEAFF. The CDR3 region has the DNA TGCGCCAGCAGCCCCTCGGCGTCGGGTGGTGAAGCTTTCTTT. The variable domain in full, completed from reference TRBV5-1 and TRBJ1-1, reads KAGVTQTPRYLIKTRGQQVTLSCSPISGHRSVSWYQQTPGQGLQFLFEYFSETQRNKGNFPGRFSGRQFSNSRSEMNVSTLELGDSALYLCASSPSASGGEAFFGQGTRLTVV.

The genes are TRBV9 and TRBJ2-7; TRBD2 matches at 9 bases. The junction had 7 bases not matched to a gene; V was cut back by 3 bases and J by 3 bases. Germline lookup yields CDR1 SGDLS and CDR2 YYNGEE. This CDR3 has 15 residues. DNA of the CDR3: TGTGCCAGCAGCGCCAACATAGCGGGAGTCTACGAGCAGTACTTC. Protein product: CASSANIAGVYEQYF.

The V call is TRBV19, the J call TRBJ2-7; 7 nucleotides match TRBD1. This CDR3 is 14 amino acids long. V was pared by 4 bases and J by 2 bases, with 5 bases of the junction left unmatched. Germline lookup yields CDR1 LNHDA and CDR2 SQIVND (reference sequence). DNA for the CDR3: TGTGCCAGTAGTACCATGACAGGGCCCTACGAGCAGTACTTC. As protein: CASSTMTGPYEQYF. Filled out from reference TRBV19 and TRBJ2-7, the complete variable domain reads DGGITQSPKYLFRKEGQNVTLSCEQNLNHDAMYWYRQDPGQGLRLIYYSQIVNDFQKGDIAEGYSVSREKKESFPLTVTSAQKNPTAFYLCASSTMTGPYEQYFGPGTRLTVT.

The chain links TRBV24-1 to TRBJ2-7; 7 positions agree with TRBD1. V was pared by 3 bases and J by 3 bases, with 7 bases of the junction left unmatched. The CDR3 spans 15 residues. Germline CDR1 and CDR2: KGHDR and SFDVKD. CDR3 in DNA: TGTGCCACCAGTGATCAGACAGGGTTGGGCTACGAGCAGTACTTC. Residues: CATSDQTGLGYEQYF.

CDR3 coding DNA: TGCGCCAGCCAAAACAGGGGGAACACTGAAGCTTTCTTT. As protein: CASQNRGNTEAFF. The chain has TRBV5-1 and TRBJ1-1; 7 nucleotides agree with TRBD1. This CDR3 region has 13 residues. J lost 1 base, V lost 7 bases, and 4 bases had no gene match. Germline V gene data show CDR1 as SGHRS and CDR2 as YFSETQ.